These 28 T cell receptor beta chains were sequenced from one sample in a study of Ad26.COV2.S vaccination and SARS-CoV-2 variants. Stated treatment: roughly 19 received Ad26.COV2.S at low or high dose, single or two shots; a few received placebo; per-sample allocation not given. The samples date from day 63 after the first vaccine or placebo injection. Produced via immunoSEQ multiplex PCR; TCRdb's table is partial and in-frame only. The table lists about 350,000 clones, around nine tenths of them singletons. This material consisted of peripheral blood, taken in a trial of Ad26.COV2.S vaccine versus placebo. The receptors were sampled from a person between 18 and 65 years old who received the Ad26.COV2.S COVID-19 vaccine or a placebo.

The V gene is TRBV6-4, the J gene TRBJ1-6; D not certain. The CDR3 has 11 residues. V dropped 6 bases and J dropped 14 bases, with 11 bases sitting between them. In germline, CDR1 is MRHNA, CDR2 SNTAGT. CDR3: CASRKTTTLHF. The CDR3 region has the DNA TGTGCCAGCAGGAAGACCACGACCCTCCACTTT.

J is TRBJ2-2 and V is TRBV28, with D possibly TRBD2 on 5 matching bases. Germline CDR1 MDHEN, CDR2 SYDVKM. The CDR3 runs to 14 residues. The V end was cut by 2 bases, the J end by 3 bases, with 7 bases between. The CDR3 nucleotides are TGTGCCAGCAGTTTACTCGGGGACACCGGGGAGCTGTTTTTT. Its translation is CASSLLGDTGELFF.

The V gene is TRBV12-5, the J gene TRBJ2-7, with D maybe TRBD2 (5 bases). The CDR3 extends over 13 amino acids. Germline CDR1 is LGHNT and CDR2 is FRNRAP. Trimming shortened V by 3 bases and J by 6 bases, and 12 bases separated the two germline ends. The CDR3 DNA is TGTGCTAGTGGTTTATCCCTAGCTGGCGAGCAGTACTTC. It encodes CASGLSLAGEQYF.

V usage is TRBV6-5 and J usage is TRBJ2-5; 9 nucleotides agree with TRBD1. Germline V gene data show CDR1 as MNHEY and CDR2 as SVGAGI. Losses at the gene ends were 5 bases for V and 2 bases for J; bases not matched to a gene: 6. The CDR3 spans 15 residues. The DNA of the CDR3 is TGTGCCAGCAGTCGGGACAGGGAAGGGCAAGAGACCCAGTACTTC. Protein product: CASSRDREGQETQYF.

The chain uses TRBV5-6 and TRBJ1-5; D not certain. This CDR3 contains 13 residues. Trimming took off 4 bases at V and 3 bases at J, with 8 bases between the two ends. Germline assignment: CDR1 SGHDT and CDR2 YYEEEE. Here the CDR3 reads CASSAGNNQPQHF. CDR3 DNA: TGTGCCAGCAGCGCGGGGAACAATCAGCCCCAGCATTTT.

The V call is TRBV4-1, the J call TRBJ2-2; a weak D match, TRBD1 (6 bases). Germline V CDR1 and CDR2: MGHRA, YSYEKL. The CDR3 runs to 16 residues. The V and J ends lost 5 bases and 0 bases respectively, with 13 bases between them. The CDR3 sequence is CASSGSGVPNTGELFF. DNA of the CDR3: TGCGCCAGCAGCGGGTCAGGGGTCCCGAACACCGGGGAGCTGTTTTTT.

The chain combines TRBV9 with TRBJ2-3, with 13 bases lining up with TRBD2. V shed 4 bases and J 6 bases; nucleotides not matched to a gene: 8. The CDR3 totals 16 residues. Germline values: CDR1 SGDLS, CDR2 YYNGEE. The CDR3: CASSPRTSGRGDTQYF. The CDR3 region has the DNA TGTGCCAGCAGCCCAAGGACTAGCGGGAGAGGTGATACGCAGTATTTT.

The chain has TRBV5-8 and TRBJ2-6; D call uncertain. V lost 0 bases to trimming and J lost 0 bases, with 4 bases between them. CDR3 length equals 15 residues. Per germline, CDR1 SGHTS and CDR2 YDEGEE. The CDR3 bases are TGTGCCAGCAGCTTGGTTCTCTCTGGGGCCAACGTCCTGACTTTC. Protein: CASSLVLSGANVLTF.

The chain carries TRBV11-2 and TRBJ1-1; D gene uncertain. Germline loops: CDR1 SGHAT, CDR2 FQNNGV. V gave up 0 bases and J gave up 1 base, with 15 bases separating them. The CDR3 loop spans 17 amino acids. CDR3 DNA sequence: TGTGCCAGCAGCTTAGAGAGACATAAAGGGAGGAACACTGAAGCTTTCTTT. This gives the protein CASSLERHKGRNTEAFF.

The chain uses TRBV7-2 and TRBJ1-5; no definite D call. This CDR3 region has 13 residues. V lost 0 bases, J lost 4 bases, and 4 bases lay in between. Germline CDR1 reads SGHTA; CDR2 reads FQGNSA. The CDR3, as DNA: TGTGCCAGCAGCTTAGCCCCTAATCAGCCCCAGCATTTT. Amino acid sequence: CASSLAPNQPQHF. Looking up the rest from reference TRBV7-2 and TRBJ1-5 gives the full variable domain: GAGVSQSPSNKVTEKGKDVELRCDPISGHTALYWYRQSLGQGLEFLIYFQGNSAPDKSGLPSDRFSAERTGGSVSTLTIQRTQQEDSAVYLCASSLAPNQPQHFGDGTRLSIL.

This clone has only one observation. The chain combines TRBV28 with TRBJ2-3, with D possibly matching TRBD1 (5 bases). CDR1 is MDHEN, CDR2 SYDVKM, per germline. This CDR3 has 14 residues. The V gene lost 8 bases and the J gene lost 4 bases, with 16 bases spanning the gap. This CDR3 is CASLGAGSPDTQYF. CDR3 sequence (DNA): TGTGCCAGCCTCGGCGCAGGGTCCCCAGATACGCAGTATTTT.

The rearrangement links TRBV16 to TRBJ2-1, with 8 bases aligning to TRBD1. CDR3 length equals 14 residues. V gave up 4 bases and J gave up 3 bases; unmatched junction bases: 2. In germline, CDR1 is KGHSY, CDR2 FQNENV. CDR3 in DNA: TGTGCCAGCAGCCTCGGACAGGGCTACAATGAGCAGTTCTTC. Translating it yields CASSLGQGYNEQFF.

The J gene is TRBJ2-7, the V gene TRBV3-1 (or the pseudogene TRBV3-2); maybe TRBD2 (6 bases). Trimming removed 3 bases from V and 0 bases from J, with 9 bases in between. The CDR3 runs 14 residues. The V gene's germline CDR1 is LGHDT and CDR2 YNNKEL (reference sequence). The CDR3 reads CASSQGGVSYEQYF. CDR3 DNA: TGTGCCAGCAGCCAGGGGGGAGTCTCCTACGAGCAGTACTTC.

This CDR3 is CASSLGTGARHEKLFF. The CDR3 DNA follows: TGTGCCAGCAGTTTGGGGACAGGGGCTCGCCATGAAAAACTGTTTTTT. The chain recombines TRBV6-2 or TRBV6-3 with TRBJ1-4; TRBD1 matches 10 bases. J gave up 6 bases and V 4 bases, and 8 bases lay outside the gene matches. Germline V gives CDR1 MNHEY, CDR2 SVGEGT. The CDR3 has 16 amino acids.

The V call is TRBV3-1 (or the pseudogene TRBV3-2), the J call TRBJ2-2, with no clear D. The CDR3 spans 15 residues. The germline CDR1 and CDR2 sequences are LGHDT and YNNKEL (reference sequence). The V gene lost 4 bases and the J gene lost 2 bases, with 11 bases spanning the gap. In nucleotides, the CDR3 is TGTGCCAGCAGCCCAATCCGCAGAAACACCGGGGAGCTGTTTTTT. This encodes CASSPIRRNTGELFF.

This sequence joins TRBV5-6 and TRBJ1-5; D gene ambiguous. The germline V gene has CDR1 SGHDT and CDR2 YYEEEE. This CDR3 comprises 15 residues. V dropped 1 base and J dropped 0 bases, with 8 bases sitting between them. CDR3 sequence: CASSLYRNSNQPQHF. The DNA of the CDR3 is TGTGCCAGCAGCTTGTACAGAAATAGCAATCAGCCCCAGCATTTT.

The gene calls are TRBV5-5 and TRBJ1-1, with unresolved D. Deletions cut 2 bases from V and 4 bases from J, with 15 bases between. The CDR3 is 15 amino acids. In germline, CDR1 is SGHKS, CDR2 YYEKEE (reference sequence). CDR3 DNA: TGTGCCAGCAGCTTTGCCCGAGTTGCGATCACTGAAGCTTTCTTT. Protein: CASSFARVAITEAFF.

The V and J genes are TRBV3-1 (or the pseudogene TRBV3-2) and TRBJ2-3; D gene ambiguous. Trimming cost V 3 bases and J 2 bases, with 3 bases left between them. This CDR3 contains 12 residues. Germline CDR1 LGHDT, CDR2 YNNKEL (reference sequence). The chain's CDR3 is CASSHDTDTQYF. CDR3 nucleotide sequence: TGTGCCAGCAGCCATGACACAGATACGCAGTATTTT.

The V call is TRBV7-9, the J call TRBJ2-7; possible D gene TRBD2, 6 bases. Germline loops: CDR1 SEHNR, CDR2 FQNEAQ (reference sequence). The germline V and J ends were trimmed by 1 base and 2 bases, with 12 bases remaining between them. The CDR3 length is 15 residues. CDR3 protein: CASSLGGVPTYEQYF. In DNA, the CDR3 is TGTGCCAGCAGCTTAGGCGGGGTCCCAACCTACGAGCAGTACTTC.

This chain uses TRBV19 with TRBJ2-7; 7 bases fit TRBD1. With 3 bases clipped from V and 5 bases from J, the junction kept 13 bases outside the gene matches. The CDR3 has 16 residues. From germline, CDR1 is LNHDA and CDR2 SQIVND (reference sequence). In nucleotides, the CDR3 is TGTGCCAGTAGTATGGAAGACAGGGAAAAGGAGGACGAGCAGTACTTC. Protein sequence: CASSMEDREKEDEQYF.

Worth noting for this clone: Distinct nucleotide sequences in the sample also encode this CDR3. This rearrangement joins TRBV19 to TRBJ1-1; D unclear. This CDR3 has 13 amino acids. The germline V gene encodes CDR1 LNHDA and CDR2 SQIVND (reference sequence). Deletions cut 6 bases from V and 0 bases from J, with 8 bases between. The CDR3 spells CASRGNMNTEAFF. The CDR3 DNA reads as TGTGCCAGTAGGGGGAACATGAACACTGAAGCTTTCTTT. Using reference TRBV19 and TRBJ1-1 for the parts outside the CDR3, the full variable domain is DGGITQSPKYLFRKEGQNVTLSCEQNLNHDAMYWYRQDPGQGLRLIYYSQIVNDFQKGDIAEGYSVSREKKESFPLTVTSAQKNPTAFYLCASRGNMNTEAFFGQGTRLTVV.

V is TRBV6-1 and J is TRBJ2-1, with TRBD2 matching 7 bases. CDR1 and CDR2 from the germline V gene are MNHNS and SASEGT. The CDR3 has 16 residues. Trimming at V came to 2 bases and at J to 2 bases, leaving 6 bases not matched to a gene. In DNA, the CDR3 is TGTGCCAGCAGTGAATGGGGGGGAGACGCCTACAATGAGCAGTTCTTC. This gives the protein CASSEWGGDAYNEQFF.

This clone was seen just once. CDR3: CASSYQLSYEQYF. The CDR3 region has the DNA TGTGCCAGCAGTTACCAACTCTCCTACGAGCAGTACTTC. V and J are TRBV6-2 or TRBV6-3 and TRBJ2-7, with unresolved D. The germline CDR1 and CDR2 sequences are MNHEY and SVGEGT. The V end lost 2 bases, the J end lost 0 bases, and 5 bases lay between the germline ends. The CDR3 is 13 amino acids.

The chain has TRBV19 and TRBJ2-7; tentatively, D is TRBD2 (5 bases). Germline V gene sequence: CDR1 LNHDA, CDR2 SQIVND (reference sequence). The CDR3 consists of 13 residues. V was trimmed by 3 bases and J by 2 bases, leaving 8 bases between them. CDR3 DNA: TGTGCCAGTAGTATTGAGGGCACCTACGAGCAGTACTTC. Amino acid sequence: CASSIEGTYEQYF.

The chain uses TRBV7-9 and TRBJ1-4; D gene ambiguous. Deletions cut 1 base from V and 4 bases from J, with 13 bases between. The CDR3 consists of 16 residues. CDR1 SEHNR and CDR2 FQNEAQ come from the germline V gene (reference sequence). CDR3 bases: TGTGCCAGCAGCTTAGGGGAAGCTCTTCGTAATGAAAAACTGTTTTTT. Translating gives CASSLGEALRNEKLFF.

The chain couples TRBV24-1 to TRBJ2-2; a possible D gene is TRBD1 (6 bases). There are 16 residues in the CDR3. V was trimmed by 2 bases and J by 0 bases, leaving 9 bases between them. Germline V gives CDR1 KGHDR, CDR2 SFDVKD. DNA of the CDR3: TGTGCCACCAGTGATTCGTGGGGGCCGAACACCGGGGAGCTGTTTTTT. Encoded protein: CATSDSWGPNTGELFF.

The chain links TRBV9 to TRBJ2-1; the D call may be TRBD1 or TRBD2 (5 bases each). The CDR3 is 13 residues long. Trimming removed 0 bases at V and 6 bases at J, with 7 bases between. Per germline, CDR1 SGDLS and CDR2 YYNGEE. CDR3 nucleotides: TGTGCCAGCAGCGTAGGGGGGATCAATGAGCAGTTCTTC. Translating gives CASSVGGINEQFF.

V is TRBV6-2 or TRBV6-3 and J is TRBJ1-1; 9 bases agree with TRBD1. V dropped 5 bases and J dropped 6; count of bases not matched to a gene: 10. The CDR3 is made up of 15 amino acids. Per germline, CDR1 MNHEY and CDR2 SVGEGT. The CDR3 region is CASSHRWTGDAEAFF. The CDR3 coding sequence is TGTGCCAGCAGTCACCGCTGGACAGGGGACGCTGAAGCTTTCTTT.